A single sample gave rise to the 28 T cell receptor beta chains below, sequenced in a study of OX40 agonist ivuxolimab in advanced cancers. Clones were read by immunoSEQ multiplex PCR, and TCRdb kept only the in-frame ones, dropping some. This sample has around 80,000 clones, with roughly 87% found just once. Sequenced material: CD4+ or CD8+ T cells sorted from blood, taken in a trial of the OX40 agonist ivuxolimab. These receptors all come from an adult with an advanced solid tumor such as melanoma, head and neck, liver or kidney cancer.

This chain joins TRBV28 and TRBJ1-2, with D possibly being TRBD1 (6 bases). V lost 5 bases to trimming and J lost 7 bases, with 14 bases between them. CDR3 length: 13 amino acids. The germline gives CDR1 MDHEN, CDR2 SYDVKM. Here the CDR3 DNA reads TGTGCCAGCAGTCTCACAGGGAGCAGTGGCTACACCTTC. Amino acids: CASSLTGSSGYTF.

The J gene is TRBJ2-7, the V gene TRBV7-8, with 10 positions matching TRBD1. The germline V gene has CDR1 SGHVS and CDR2 FQNEAQ. V lost 3 bases to trimming and J lost 12 bases; unmatched junction nucleotides: 5. The CDR3 contains 12 residues. The CDR3 sequence is CASSFDRGPGYF. The CDR3 nucleotides are TGTGCCAGCAGCTTCGACAGGGGGCCCGGGTACTTC. The full variable domain, its missing parts supplied by reference TRBV7-8 and TRBJ2-7, is GAGVSQSPRYKVAKRGQDVALRCDPISGHVSLFWYQQALGQGPEFLTYFQNEAQLDKSGLPSDRFFAERPEGSVSTLKIQRTQQEDSAVYLCASSFDRGPGYFGPGTRLTVT.

The chain combines TRBV28 with TRBJ1-4; TRBD1 might be the D (5 bases). Germline CDR1 and CDR2: MDHEN and SYDVKM. This CDR3 is 15 amino acids long. Trimming stripped 5 bases from V and 4 bases from J, with 14 bases between. CDR3 in amino acids: CASSLPTEGNEKLFF. CDR3 coding DNA: TGTGCCAGCAGTCTGCCGACAGAGGGTAATGAAAAACTGTTTTTT.

V gene TRBV6-5 combines with J gene TRBJ2-5; no clear D. The germline gives CDR1 MNHEY, CDR2 SVGAGI. V lost 7 bases and J lost 4, with 19 bases in between. The CDR3 loop spans 15 amino acids. The CDR3 loop is CASTYRRTDGETQYF. CDR3 nucleotides: TGTGCCAGCACCTACAGAAGGACGGACGGAGAGACCCAGTACTTC.

The chain has TRBV15 and TRBJ1-4; 9 bases map to TRBD1. Germline V gene lookup returns CDR1 LNHNV and CDR2 YYDKDF (reference sequence). With 5 bases clipped from V and 7 bases from J, the junction kept 14 bases outside the gene matches. This CDR3 has 17 amino acids. The DNA for the CDR3 is TGTGCCACCAGCCCGTACGGTTGGGGACAGGGAGGTGAAAAACTGTTTTTT. Translating it yields CATSPYGWGQGGEKLFF.

The chain carries TRBV6-6 and TRBJ1-6; no definite D call. The CDR3 runs 16 residues. Germline lookup yields CDR1 MNHNY and CDR2 SVGAGI (reference sequence). V shed 0 bases and J shed 5 bases, with 11 bases lying between them. The chain's CDR3 is CASSYSSTANNSPLHF. The DNA of the CDR3 is TGTGCCAGCAGTTACTCGTCAACAGCGAATAATTCACCCCTCCACTTT.

The chain links TRBV5-5 to TRBJ2-7; D is perhaps TRBD2 (5 bases). Germline V gives CDR1 SGHKS, CDR2 YYEKEE (reference sequence). This CDR3 has 15 residues. V was trimmed by 0 bases and J by 5 bases, leaving 15 bases between them. The CDR3 region has the DNA TGTGCCAGCAGCTTGGCCGGGCCGGGATCCGACGAGCAGTACTTC. It is translated as CASSLAGPGSDEQYF.

V and J are TRBV15 and TRBJ2-1; no definite D call. CDR3 length: 14 amino acids. CDR1 and CDR2 (germline): LNHNV, YYDKDF (reference sequence). V was cut by 5 bases and J by 0 bases, with 8 bases left in between. This CDR3 reads CATSFSRSYNEQFF. The CDR3 DNA is TGTGCCACCAGCTTTAGTCGCTCCTACAATGAGCAGTTCTTC.

The chain is built from TRBV19 and TRBJ2-1; 13 bases are shared with TRBD2. V lost 5 bases to trimming and J lost 7 bases; unmatched junction nucleotides: 5. The CDR3 runs 15 residues. The germline V gene has CDR1 LNHDA and CDR2 SQIVND (reference sequence). The CDR3 loop is CASSPRGLAGNEQFF. The CDR3 DNA follows: TGTGCCAGTAGTCCTCGGGGACTAGCGGGAAATGAGCAGTTCTTC. Filled out from reference TRBV19 and TRBJ2-1, the complete variable domain reads DGGITQSPKYLFRKEGQNVTLSCEQNLNHDAMYWYRQDPGQGLRLIYYSQIVNDFQKGDIAEGYSVSREKKESFPLTVTSAQKNPTAFYLCASSPRGLAGNEQFFGPGTRLTVL.

The DNA for the CDR3 is TGTGCCAGCAGCCTGGGGGGGTCTAGCACAGATACGCAGTATTTT. Encoded protein: CASSLGGSSTDTQYF. V is TRBV5-4 and J is TRBJ2-3; TRBD2 matches 7 bases. The germline V gene encodes CDR1 SGHNT and CDR2 YYREEE (reference sequence). This CDR3 is 15 amino acids long. V was pared by 4 bases and J by 0 bases, with 5 bases of the junction left unmatched.

J is TRBJ2-3 and V is TRBV29-1; TRBD2 might be the D (6 bases). The CDR3 spans 13 residues. Germline V gene sequence: CDR1 SQVTM, CDR2 ANQGSEA. The V end was cut by 6 bases, the J end by 8 bases, with 18 bases between. CDR3 sequence reads: CSVEGQHGGTQYF. CDR3 DNA sequence: TGCAGCGTCGAGGGGCAGCACGGGGGTACGCAGTATTTT.

J is TRBJ1-4 and V is TRBV23-1, with D hard to call. TRBV23-1 is identified as an open reading frame with a role that is uncertain. This CDR3 is built from 15 residues. Trimming stripped 0 bases from V and 0 bases from J, with 5 bases between. The CDR3, as DNA: TGCGCCAGCAGTCAATCGTCCTCAACTAATGAAAAACTGTTTTTT. This translates into CASSQSSSTNEKLFF.

The V and J genes are TRBV7-6 and TRBJ1-5; weak D call: TRBD1 (5 bases). Between the trimmed V and J ends, which lost 2 bases and 6 bases, there was a span of 20 bases. CDR1 is SGHVS, CDR2 FNYEAQ, per germline. The CDR3 runs to 17 residues. The chain's CDR3 is CASSLSVGGGMSQPQHF. The CDR3 DNA sequence: TGTGCCAGCAGCTTATCAGTGGGTGGGGGGATGAGTCAGCCCCAGCATTTT.

This sequence joins TRBV28 and TRBJ2-1; tentatively, D is TRBD1 (6 bases). Germline loops: CDR1 MDHEN, CDR2 SYDVKM. This CDR3 is 17 amino acids long. V lost 0 bases, J lost 0 bases, and 12 bases lay in between. As DNA, the CDR3 is TGTGCCAGCAGTTTATGGGCAGGGGACGGCTCCTACAATGAGCAGTTCTTC. Translation gives CASSLWAGDGSYNEQFF.

The chain has TRBV11-1 and TRBJ1-1; 9 bases map to TRBD1. Trimming cost V 3 bases and J 1 base; bases outside gene matches: 6. There are 16 residues in the CDR3. Germline CDR1 and CDR2: SGHAT and FQDESV (reference sequence). Written as DNA, the CDR3 is TGTGCCAGCAGCTTGGGGACAGGGTTGAGGAACACTGAAGCTTTCTTT. Encoded protein: CASSLGTGLRNTEAFF.

The chain is built from TRBV6-5 and TRBJ2-1; 9 positions match TRBD1. The germline V gene encodes CDR1 MNHEY and CDR2 SVGAGI. The CDR3 contains 14 residues. The ends lost 6 bases at V and 7 bases at J; junction bases unmatched: 7. The chain's CDR3 is CASSRDRVLNEQFF. CDR3 coding DNA: TGTGCCAGCAGCCGGGACAGGGTTTTAAATGAGCAGTTCTTC.

The V gene is TRBV7-9, the J gene TRBJ1-2; D is ambiguous. The V and J ends lost 7 bases and 3 bases respectively, with 21 bases between them. The germline V gene encodes CDR1 SEHNR and CDR2 FQNEAQ (reference sequence). The CDR3 loop spans 16 amino acids. The chain's CDR3 is CASTNYDSKDYYGYTF. The CDR3 DNA reads as TGTGCCAGCACAAACTATGACTCAAAGGATTACTATGGCTACACCTTC.

This chain uses TRBV29-1 with TRBJ2-1; D is uncertain. This CDR3 contains 14 residues. The V and J ends lost 7 bases and 3 bases respectively, with 16 bases between them. Germline V CDR1 and CDR2: SQVTM, ANQGSEA. CDR3 loop: CSARSSPNYNEQFF. The CDR3 nucleotides are TGCAGCGCAAGGAGTAGTCCAAACTACAATGAGCAGTTCTTC.

V usage is TRBV7-9 and J usage is TRBJ2-2, with D possibly TRBD1 on 5 matching bases. V was cut by 4 bases and J by 2 bases, with 17 bases left in between. The germline V gene has CDR1 SEHNR and CDR2 FQNEAQ (reference sequence). The CDR3 sequence is 17 residues long. The CDR3 coding sequence is TGTGCCAGCAGCTCCAAGAATCCGACAGTAAACACCGGGGAGCTGTTTTTT. It specifies CASSSKNPTVNTGELFF.

The chain recombines TRBV27 with TRBJ2-2; the D gene is possibly TRBD2 (6 bases). V was trimmed by 2 bases and J by 2 bases, leaving 21 bases between them. CDR3 length: 19 amino acids. Germline CDR1 is MNHEY and CDR2 is SMNVEV (reference sequence). CDR3: CASSLRPRRGNTNTGELFF. CDR3 bases: TGTGCCAGCAGTTTAAGGCCGCGGAGGGGAAATACAAACACCGGGGAGCTGTTTTTT.

V gene TRBV6-5 combines with J gene TRBJ2-2, with no clear D. Germline CDR1 MNHEY, CDR2 SVGAGI. The CDR3 has 14 residues. The V end was cut by 0 bases, the J end by 5 bases, with 7 bases between. Here the CDR3 reads CASSYSKWTGELFF. The CDR3, as DNA: TGTGCCAGCAGTTACTCGAAGTGGACCGGGGAGCTGTTTTTT.

The V call is TRBV5-7, the J call TRBJ1-2, with D maybe TRBD1 (5 bases). TRBV5-7 is assigned to the ORF class and has an uncertain function. This CDR3 contains 15 residues. Trimming left V 3 bases short and J 0 bases short, with 12 bases between. The CDR3 protein is CASSSNRHSNYGYTF. Written as DNA, the CDR3 is TGTGCCAGCAGCTCCAACAGGCATTCTAACTATGGCTACACCTTC.

In its sample, this clone was seen once. CDR3 protein: CASSSTSGGAHEQFF. DNA of the CDR3: TGTGCCAGTAGTAGTACTAGCGGGGGGGCCCATGAGCAGTTCTTC. This chain uses TRBV19 with TRBJ2-1; 13 nucleotides align to TRBD2. Per germline, CDR1 LNHDA and CDR2 SQIVND (reference sequence). CDR3 size: 15 residues. Losses at the gene ends were 4 bases for V and 8 bases for J; bases not matched to a gene: 5.

The chain recombines TRBV11-2 with TRBJ1-2; D gene unclear. This CDR3 region has 14 residues. Germline assignment: CDR1 SGHAT and CDR2 FQNNGV. V lost 0 bases to trimming and J lost 4 bases, with 9 bases between them. The CDR3 loop reads CASSLDQTVYGYTF. CDR3 nucleotide sequence: TGTGCCAGCAGCTTAGATCAAACAGTCTATGGCTACACCTTC.

CDR3 bases: TGTGCCAGCAGAGGACAATCCTATGGCTACACCTTC. Its translation: CASRGQSYGYTF. V gene TRBV2 combines with J gene TRBJ1-2, with TRBD1 as a possible D gene (5 bases). The CDR3 spans 12 residues. Trimming removed 6 bases from V and 4 bases from J, with 9 bases in between. The germline CDR1 and CDR2 sequences are SNHLY and FYNNEI.

The rearrangement joins TRBV6-9 to TRBJ1-2; D may be TRBD1 (6 bases). Trimming took off 2 bases at V and 0 bases at J, with 10 bases between the two ends. Germline CDR1 and CDR2: MNHGY and SVAAGI. The CDR3 loop spans 15 amino acids. The CDR3 nucleotides are TGTGCCAGCAGTTATAAGGGGGGACCTAACTATGGCTACACCTTC. As protein: CASSYKGGPNYGYTF.

The V and J genes are TRBV6-1 and TRBJ1-2; 7 nucleotides line up with TRBD1. Germline V lookup: CDR1 MNHNS, CDR2 SASEGT. The CDR3 consists of 17 residues. V gave up 1 base and J gave up 8 bases; unmatched junction bases: 16. For the CDR3, the DNA is TGTGCCAGCAGTGAAGAGGCGGGGAACTCGGGACAGCGGGGCTACACCTTC. Translated, it gives CASSEEAGNSGQRGYTF.

This clone was detected a few times. V usage is TRBV29-1 and J usage is TRBJ2-7; D may be TRBD1 (5 bases). V was cut by 5 bases and J by 2 bases, with 10 bases left in between. Germline V gene sequence: CDR1 SQVTM, CDR2 ANQGSEA. The CDR3 extends over 12 amino acids. CDR3 nucleotides: TGCAGCGTTACAGGTACTGCCTACGAGCAGTACTTC. Translating it yields CSVTGTAYEQYF.